This is a list of T cell receptor beta chains from one sample in a study of sequential checkpoint blockade in melanoma. Produced via immunoSEQ multiplex PCR; TCRdb's table is partial and in-frame only. Among around 18,000 clones listed, about 74% were seen once. This specimen consisted of CD8+ T cells sorted from blood (inferred from file names), obtained from a patient given nivolumab and ipilimumab in sequence. These receptors originate from a human donor with melanoma. The CDR3 runs from the conserved cysteine through the conserved F or W.

14	TRBV7-9	CASSLEGNNYEQYF
17	TRBV10-2	CASSESGGSPQQETQYF
13	TRBV2	CASRGTGGETQYF
14	TRBV14	CASSQEQGTYEQYF
14	TRBV7-9	CASSLREVRAEAFF
15	TRBV7-6	CASSPLAGWRKTQYF
14	TRBV6-4	CASSRAGGSDTQYF
17	TRBV7-2	CASSLFSGTSKDGELFF
16	TRBV7-2	CASSLSLGAAGGTQYF
12	TRBV5-1	CASRQDRREAFF
13	TRBV6-5	CASSLPYSTEAFF